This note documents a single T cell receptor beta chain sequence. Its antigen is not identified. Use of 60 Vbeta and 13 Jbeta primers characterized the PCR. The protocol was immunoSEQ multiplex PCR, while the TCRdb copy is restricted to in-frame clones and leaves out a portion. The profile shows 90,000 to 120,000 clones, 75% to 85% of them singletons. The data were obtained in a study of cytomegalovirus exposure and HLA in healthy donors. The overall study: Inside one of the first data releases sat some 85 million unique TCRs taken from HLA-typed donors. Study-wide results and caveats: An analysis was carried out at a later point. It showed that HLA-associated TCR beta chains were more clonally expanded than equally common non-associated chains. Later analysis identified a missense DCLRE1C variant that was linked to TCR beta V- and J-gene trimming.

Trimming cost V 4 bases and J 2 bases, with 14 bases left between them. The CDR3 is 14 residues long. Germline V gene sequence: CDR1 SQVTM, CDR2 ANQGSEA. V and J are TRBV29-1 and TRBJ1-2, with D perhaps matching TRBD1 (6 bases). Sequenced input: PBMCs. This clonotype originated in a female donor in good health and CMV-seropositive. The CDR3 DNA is TGCAGCGTTGGAGGGGGAGAGGGAAACTATGGCTACACCTTC. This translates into CSVGGGEGNYGYTF.